These 20 T cell receptor beta chains were all obtained from the same sample, sequenced in a study of response to subunit inactivated influenza vaccine. A single record per CDR3 protein comes from TCRdb applying MiXCR to the RT-PCR reads. The data contain hundreds of thousands of distinct CDR3 sequences, around 16% of them seen just once; the ten biggest clones take up about 9.9%. The material sequenced was PBMCs from blood, taken 11 to 12 days after vaccination. The receptors here all came from a middle-aged man who received an inactivated influenza vaccine.

J is TRBJ2-7 and V is TRBV4-1; 8 bases agree with TRBD2. Unmatched junction bases numbered 11, after V lost 4 bases and J lost 3 bases. The CDR3 totals 16 residues. CDR1 MGHRA and CDR2 YSYEKL come from the germline V gene. CDR3 in DNA: TGCGCCAGCAGCCCAAGTCCTAGCGGGTTTATCTACGAGCAGTACTTC. Translated, it gives CASSPSPSGFIYEQYF.

This clonotype was picked up a small number of times. The chain carries TRBV11-2 and TRBJ2-2, with D perhaps TRBD2 (5 bases). V was trimmed by 5 bases and J by 7 bases, leaving 11 bases between them. Germline lookup yields CDR1 SGHAT and CDR2 FQNNGV. The CDR3 has 13 amino acids. CDR3 in DNA: TGTGCCAGCAGCACATACGGGGTCGGGGAGCTGTTTTTT. Protein product: CASSTYGVGELFF.

Only a few counts were recorded for this clonotype. V gene TRBV11-2 combines with J gene TRBJ1-1; possibly TRBD1 for D (5 bases). V was pared by 5 bases and J by 1 base, with 14 bases between. The CDR3 sequence is 15 residues long. The germline V gene encodes CDR1 SGHAT and CDR2 FQNNGV. CDR3 residues: CASSRPGGRNTEAFF. In DNA, the CDR3 is TGTGCCAGCAGCCGGCCGGGGGGACGGAACACTGAAGCTTTCTTT.

In its sample, this clonotype was seen a few times. The CDR3 DNA reads as TGCGCCAGCAGCTTGGGGCAGGGGTATCGGGATGAGCAGTTCTTC. Its protein product is CASSLGQGYRDEQFF. The chain recombines TRBV5-1 with TRBJ2-1, with D perhaps matching TRBD1 (6 bases). In germline, CDR1 is SGHRS, CDR2 YFSETQ. CDR3 length: 15 amino acids. Trimming took off 0 bases at V and 8 bases at J, with 15 bases between the two ends.

This clonotype came up a few times. The rearrangement uses TRBV5-4 and TRBJ2-5; 7 bases line up with TRBD1. The CDR3 has 15 residues. In germline, CDR1 is SGHNT, CDR2 YYREEE (reference sequence). Trimming cost V 6 bases and J 5 bases; bases outside gene matches: 13. CDR3 in DNA: TGTGCCAGCATGAAGATGACAGGGCAGGGGGAGACCCAGTACTTC. It codes for CASMKMTGQGETQYF.

This clonotype occurred a few times. This chain links TRBV12-3 or TRBV12-4 with TRBJ2-5, with unresolved D. The ends were cut back, 5 bases at V and 5 bases at J, with 15 bases in the middle. This CDR3 has 14 amino acids. The DNA of the CDR3 is TGTGCCAGCAGTCCCACATTAGGGCGGGAGACCCAGTACTTC. This codes for CASSPTLGRETQYF.

This chain connects TRBV7-2 to TRBJ2-5, with 8 nucleotides matching TRBD1. The CDR3 has 16 amino acids. Germline lookup yields CDR1 SGHTA and CDR2 FQGNSA. V gave up 4 bases and J gave up 9 bases; unmatched junction bases: 16. The CDR3 loop is CASSSLRTGTRGSQYF. The CDR3 nucleotides are TGTGCCAGCAGCTCCCTAAGGACAGGGACGAGGGGTTCCCAGTACTTC. The whole variable domain, remainder taken from reference TRBV7-2 and TRBJ2-5, is GAGVSQSPSNKVTEKGKDVELRCDPISGHTALYWYRQSLGQGLEFLIYFQGNSAPDKSGLPSDRFSAERTGGSVSTLTIQRTQQEDSAVYLCASSSLRTGTRGSQYFGPGTRLLVL.

This clonotype has only a few counts. The rearrangement uses TRBV20-1 and TRBJ2-7, with a weak D call TRBD1 (5 bases). CDR1 and CDR2 (germline): DFQATT, SNEGSKA (reference sequence). V lost 8 bases and J lost 2, with 13 bases in between. The CDR3 totals 12 residues. The CDR3 sequence is CSQKKGTYEQYF. For the CDR3, the DNA is TGCAGTCAAAAAAAGGGGACCTACGAGCAGTACTTC.

This clonotype came up a few times. The chain combines TRBV7-6 with TRBJ2-7; possible D gene TRBD1, 5 bases. Trimming shortened V by 0 bases and J by 2 bases, and 11 bases separated the two germline ends. Germline lookup yields CDR1 SGHVS and CDR2 FNYEAQ. The CDR3 is made up of 15 amino acids. The chain's CDR3 is CASSLAFQGPYEQYF. The CDR3 bases are TGTGCCAGCAGCTTAGCGTTCCAGGGCCCCTACGAGCAGTACTTC. Full variable domain (outside the CDR3, taken from reference TRBV7-6 and TRBJ2-7): GAGVSQSPRYKVTKRGQDVALRCDPISGHVSLYWYRQALGQGPEFLTYFNYEAQQDKSGLPNDRFSAERPEGSISTLTIQRTEQRDSAMYRCASSLAFQGPYEQYFGPGTRLTVT.

This clonotype has a count of ten or more. This chain uses TRBV12-3 or TRBV12-4 with TRBJ2-2; D gene ambiguous. V lost 3 bases and J 2 bases, leaving 1 base between the germline ends. The CDR3 covers 12 residues. The CDR3 reads CASSFNTGELFF. The CDR3 DNA follows: TGTGCCAGCAGTTTTAACACCGGGGAGCTGTTTTTT.

V gene TRBV27 combines with J gene TRBJ2-3; TRBD2 matches 9 bases. Germline CDR1 and CDR2: MNHEY and SMNVEV (reference sequence). The CDR3 length is 14 residues. The J segment lost 4 bases and the V segment lost 4 bases, leaving 3 bases of the junction unmatched. The CDR3 bases are TGTGCCAGCAGTTCCCAGCGGGGGGCAGATACGCAGTATTTT. Its translation is CASSSQRGADTQYF.

The chain recombines TRBV20-1 with TRBJ2-5; 12 bases agree with TRBD2. Germline lookup yields CDR1 DFQATT and CDR2 SNEGSKA (reference sequence). V gave up 1 base and J gave up 5 bases; unmatched junction bases: 8. CDR3 length equals 16 residues. The CDR3 DNA is TGCAGTGCTAGAGGGACTAGCGGGGTTAGGACGGAGACCCAGTACTTC. Residues: CSARGTSGVRTETQYF.

J is TRBJ2-7 and V is TRBV6-1; TRBD2 agrees at 9 bases. The length of the CDR3 is 15 residues. The junction had 5 bases not matched to a gene; V was cut back by 1 base and J by 4 bases. Germline V gene lookup returns CDR1 MNHNS and CDR2 SASEGT. CDR3 protein: CASSEVGSGSYEQYF. In nucleotides, the CDR3 is TGTGCCAGCAGTGAAGTGGGTAGCGGGAGTTACGAGCAGTACTTC.

This clonotype was picked up many times. The genes are TRBV6-1 and TRBJ2-1; 9 bases map to TRBD2. V was clipped by 5 bases and J by 3 bases; unmatched bases: 17. Germline V CDR1 and CDR2: MNHNS, SASEGT. CDR3 length: 19 amino acids. CDR3 region: CASSRRGMREGTLYNEQFF. DNA for the CDR3: TGTGCCAGCAGTCGGAGGGGAATGCGGGAGGGTACTCTCTACAATGAGCAGTTCTTC.

This chain uses TRBV5-5 with TRBJ2-7, with TRBD1 matching 7 bases. J gave up 2 bases and V 2 bases, and 7 bases lay outside the gene matches. The CDR3 has 15 residues. Germline V CDR1 and CDR2: SGHKS, YYEKEE (reference sequence). The CDR3 sequence is CASSFFGTVTYEQYF. CDR3 coding DNA: TGTGCCAGCAGCTTCTTTGGGACAGTAACCTACGAGCAGTACTTC.

A note on this clonotype: The junction and the germline gene differ at one end; a read error may be behind it. Here the CDR3 DNA reads TGCGCCAGCAGCTTGGCGGGGAGCGACAGGGGGAACTCTGAAGCTTTCTTT. This sequence encodes CASSLAGSDRGNSEAFF. This chain uses TRBV5-1 with TRBJ1-1, with 9 positions matching TRBD1. CDR3 length: 17 amino acids. Germline V gene data show CDR1 as SGHRS and CDR2 as YFSETQ.

J is TRBJ2-3 and V is TRBV20-1; 9 nucleotides match TRBD2. The CDR3 sequence is 13 residues long. V shed 4 bases, J shed 8 bases, and the junction held 7 bases outside the gene matches. Germline CDR1 is DFQATT and CDR2 is SNEGSKA (reference sequence). CDR3 amino acids: CSATIAGAPTQYF. The CDR3 nucleotides are TGCAGTGCTACAATAGCGGGGGCCCCTACGCAGTATTTT.

The table lists this clonotype with many counts. V is TRBV2 and J is TRBJ2-7; TRBD2 matches 8 bases. Germline values: CDR1 SNHLY, CDR2 FYNNEI. There are 18 residues in the CDR3. After removal of 3 bases from V and 2 bases from J, the junction contained 15 bases not matched to a gene. CDR3 amino acids: CASSDWGRMGLDAYEQYF. The CDR3 DNA follows: TGTGCCAGCAGTGATTGGGGAAGGATGGGACTAGACGCCTACGAGCAGTACTTC.

The chain uses TRBV6-5 and TRBJ2-7; D not certain. The length of the CDR3 is 14 residues. The germline V gene has CDR1 MNHEY and CDR2 SVGAGI. V lost 0 bases to trimming and J lost 5 bases, with 11 bases between them. For the CDR3, the DNA is TGTGCCAGCAGTTACTCACGCTGGCGTGACGAGCAGTACTTC. Encoded protein: CASSYSRWRDEQYF.

CDR3 protein: CASSLRAGDGELFF. CDR3 DNA: TGCGCCAGCAGCTTACGAGCGGGAGACGGGGAGCTGTTTTTT. The chain couples TRBV5-1 to TRBJ2-2; 8 positions match TRBD2. This CDR3 comprises 14 residues. Per the germline V gene, CDR1 is SGHRS and CDR2 is YFSETQ. The V segment lost 2 bases and the J segment 7 bases; nucleotides outside the gene matches: 4.